Following are 4 T cell receptor beta chains from one sample sequenced in a study of OX40 agonist ivuxolimab in advanced cancers. Profiling relied on immunoSEQ multiplex PCR, and the TCRdb table lists in-frame clones only, not all of them. Counted here are approximately 13,000 clones, 67% occurring once; the ten biggest clones make up roughly 29%. The sample was CD4+ or CD8+ T cells sorted from blood, taken in a trial of the OX40 agonist ivuxolimab. These receptors came from an adult with an advanced solid tumor such as melanoma, head and neck, liver or kidney cancer.

This chain connects TRBV28 to TRBJ2-7; D unresolved. CDR1 and CDR2 (germline): MDHEN, SYDVKM. V dropped 3 bases and J dropped 6 bases, with 9 bases sitting between them. The length of the CDR3 is 12 residues. The CDR3 region is CASSFGQAEQYF. The CDR3 bases are TGTGCCAGCAGTTTCGGGCAGGCCGAGCAGTACTTC.

The rearrangement links TRBV27 to TRBJ2-1; weak D call: TRBD1 (6 bases). V gave up 2 bases and J gave up 7 bases, with 9 bases separating them. The CDR3 spans 13 residues. Germline lookup yields CDR1 MNHEY and CDR2 SMNVEV (reference sequence). In DNA form, the CDR3 reads TGTGCCAGCAGTTTAGGCAGGGGTAATGAGCAGTTCTTC. It specifies CASSLGRGNEQFF.

By share of the sample, this clone is medium-sized. This chain links TRBV11-2 with TRBJ1-2; the D is unclear. The CDR3 sequence is 14 residues long. Germline V CDR1 and CDR2: SGHAT, FQNNGV. Trimming shortened V by 3 bases and J by 1 base, and 9 bases separated the two germline ends. The CDR3 nucleotides are TGTGCCAGCAGCTTCGACGGATTTAACTATGGCTACACCTTC. Protein product: CASSFDGFNYGYTF.

V usage is TRBV9 and J usage is TRBJ1-3; D is uncertain. Germline CDR1 is SGDLS and CDR2 is YYNGEE. CDR3 length: 13 amino acids. Trimming left V 3 bases short and J 0 bases short, with 4 bases between. The CDR3, as DNA: TGTGCCAGCAGCGACTTCTCTGGAAACACCATATATTTT. As protein: CASSDFSGNTIYF.